This T cell receptor (beta chain) was profiled in a study of beta chain features in type 1 diabetes. General study findings and limits: Type 1 diabetes patients had TCRB CDR3s that were shorter (moderately but significantly so) in all four CD4+ subsets.

This clone turned up a few times. Its specificity is unknown. The CDR3 runs to 13 residues. Germline lookup yields CDR1 LNHDA and CDR2 SQIVND (reference sequence). Trimming stripped 5 bases from V and 2 bases from J, with 10 bases between. Expressed TCRB transcripts were sequenced after all isolated RNA was converted to cDNA. Some clones are missing from TCRdb's copy, which holds only in-frame ones; the method was immunoSEQ multiplex PCR. The table has hundreds of thousands of clones, roughly 13% seen once. Cell sorting via CD45RO/CCR7/CD25/CD127/CD95/CD27 was performed to obtain CD4+ naive, central memory, regulatory and stem cell-like memory cells.

This clonotype was obtained from a man between 18 and 29 years old with type 1 diabetes. Sequencing was performed on naive CD4+ T cells from blood. The chain uses TRBV19 and TRBJ2-7; the D gene is possibly TRBD1 (6 bases). The CDR3 DNA reads as TGTGCCAGTAGTGCGACAGGTACCTACGAGCAGTACTTC. It yields the protein CASSATGTYEQYF.